The 17 T cell receptor beta chains below come from one sample, sequenced in a study of beta chain features in type 1 diabetes. The entirety of the isolated RNA underwent reverse transcription, so expressed TCRB transcripts were sequenced. Some clones are missing from TCRdb's copy, which holds only in-frame ones; the method was immunoSEQ multiplex PCR. The sample includes over 500,000 clones, 15% of them seen just once. Material for sequencing was naive CD4+ T cells from blood. These receptors were collected from a man younger than 35 in good health.

In its sample, this clone was seen a few times. The rearrangement joins TRBV6-5 to TRBJ2-2, with 7 positions matching TRBD1. The CDR3 length is 15 residues. Trimming cost V 4 bases and J 4 bases; bases outside gene matches: 6. Looked up from germline, CDR1 is MNHEY and CDR2 is SVGAGI. CDR3 protein: CASSFVTGRTGELFF. The CDR3, as DNA: TGTGCCAGCAGTTTTGTGACAGGGCGCACCGGGGAGCTGTTTTTT.

This chain links TRBV29-1 with TRBJ2-4; D unresolved. The germline V and J ends were trimmed by 4 bases and 1 base, with 17 bases remaining between them. The CDR3 totals 16 residues. Per the germline V gene, CDR1 is SQVTM and CDR2 is ANQGSEA. This chain's CDR3 is CSVVRLPNGAKNIQYF. The CDR3 DNA follows: TGCAGCGTTGTTAGGCTCCCAAATGGGGCCAAAAACATTCAGTACTTC.

This clone was detected once. CDR3 in DNA: TGTGCCAGCAGCTTAGTTCGGGTAGATACGCAGTATTTT. Protein: CASSLVRVDTQYF. The chain recombines TRBV11-3 with TRBJ2-3; D uncertain. Germline assignment: CDR1 SGHNT and CDR2 YENEEA. V shed 1 base and J shed 5 bases, with 7 bases lying between them. CDR3 length: 13 residues.

There are many counts of this clone. The chain links TRBV29-1 to TRBJ2-4; 7 bases map to TRBD2. Trimming at V came to 6 bases and at J to 6 bases, leaving 14 bases not matched to a gene. The CDR3 runs to 15 residues. The germline gives CDR1 SQVTM, CDR2 ANQGSEA. As DNA, the CDR3 is TGCAGCGTCGGGATTCGGGAGTGGGGGGGAAACATTCAGTACTTC. This gives the protein CSVGIREWGGNIQYF.

This clone was counted a few times. The V and J genes are TRBV30 and TRBJ2-3; D is unresolved. This CDR3 has 11 amino acids. Between the trimmed V and J ends, which lost 2 bases and 3 bases, there was a span of 3 bases. From germline, CDR1 is GTSNPN and CDR2 SVGIG (reference sequence). DNA for the CDR3: TGTGCCTGGAGTACGACAGATACGCAGTATTTT. It encodes CAWSTTDTQYF.

This sequence joins TRBV4-1 and TRBJ1-2; D unresolved. The CDR3 length is 12 residues. Germline V gene data show CDR1 as MGHRA and CDR2 as YSYEKL. The V end was cut by 0 bases, the J end by 5 bases, with 4 bases between. CDR3 protein: CASSQEEYGYTF. The CDR3, as DNA: TGCGCCAGCAGCCAAGAGGAGTATGGCTACACCTTC.

A few counts support this clone. V and J are TRBV25-1 and TRBJ2-1; 7 bases match TRBD1. CDR3 length: 15 amino acids. With V trimmed by 1 base and J by 10 bases, 10 bases remained unmatched. CDR1 and CDR2 (germline): MGHDK, SYGVNS. The DNA of the CDR3 is TGTGCCAGCAGTGAATCTAGACAGGGTCGCCGGGAGCAGTTCTTC. This translates into CASSESRQGRREQFF. Variable domain in full (rest from reference TRBV25-1 and TRBJ2-1): EADIYQTPRYLVIGTGKKITLECSQTMGHDKMYWYQQDPGMELHLIHYSYGVNSTEKGDLSSESTVSRIRTEHFPLTLESARPSHTSQYLCASSESRQGRREQFFGPGTRLTVL.

V and J are TRBV7-6 and TRBJ1-1; D remains ambiguous. The V gene's germline CDR1 is SGHVS and CDR2 FNYEAQ. V was pared by 1 base and J by 1 base, with 7 bases between. CDR3 size: 14 residues. This CDR3 is CASSLVLENTEAFF. The CDR3, as DNA: TGTGCCAGCAGCTTAGTGCTTGAGAACACTGAAGCTTTCTTT. The variable domain in full, completed from reference TRBV7-6 and TRBJ1-1, reads GAGVSQSPRYKVTKRGQDVALRCDPISGHVSLYWYRQALGQGPEFLTYFNYEAQQDKSGLPNDRFSAERPEGSISTLTIQRTEQRDSAMYRCASSLVLENTEAFFGQGTRLTVV.

This chain joins TRBV11-2 and TRBJ2-1; possibly TRBD1 or TRBD2 for D (6 bases each). Per germline, CDR1 SGHAT and CDR2 FQNNGV. The V end lost 1 base, the J end lost 7 bases, and 20 bases lay between the germline ends. CDR3 length equals 17 residues. CDR3 bases: TGTGCCAGCAGCTTAGGCCATGGAGGAGGGGGGCGTAATGAGCAGTTCTTC. Encoded protein: CASSLGHGGGGRNEQFF.

The J gene is TRBJ1-2, the V gene TRBV9, with 9 nucleotides matching TRBD1. Germline V CDR1 and CDR2: SGDLS, YYNGEE. The CDR3 consists of 15 residues. V was clipped by 3 bases and J by 4 bases; unmatched bases: 7. The CDR3 DNA follows: TGTGCCAGCAGCGCACAGGGGGCTGTGGGCTATGGCTACACCTTC. Translation: CASSAQGAVGYGYTF.

This clone has more than one count but fewer than ten. This chain connects TRBV6-6 to TRBJ1-1; D is unresolved. This CDR3 has 14 residues. Trimming shortened V by 8 bases and J by 5 bases, and 18 bases separated the two germline ends. Germline V gives CDR1 MNHNY, CDR2 SVGAGI (reference sequence). CDR3 nucleotide sequence: TGTGCCAGCTTCCTTAGCCGAGGAGGTACTGAAGCTTTCTTT. The encoded protein is CASFLSRGGTEAFF.

CDR3 nucleotide sequence: TGTGCCAGCAGCCAAGGCGTAGCGGGGGGGCCCTACGAGCAGTACTTC. Amino acid sequence: CASSQGVAGGPYEQYF. The V gene is TRBV5-6, the J gene TRBJ2-7; 11 nucleotides align to TRBD2. With 4 bases clipped from V and 2 bases from J, the junction kept 8 bases outside the gene matches. The CDR3 is 16 residues long. Germline values: CDR1 SGHDT, CDR2 YYEEEE.

This clone was picked up a small number of times. The chain has TRBV4-2 and TRBJ2-5, with D maybe TRBD1 (5 bases). The CDR3 has 14 residues. The germline CDR1 and CDR2 sequences are LGHNA and YNFKEQ. Trimming shortened V by 1 base and J by 6 bases, and 12 bases separated the two germline ends. The CDR3 DNA is TGTGCCAGCAGCCAAGCAACCAGGGAAAAGACCCAGTACTTC. Translation gives CASSQATREKTQYF.

This clone has more than one count but fewer than ten. The V gene is TRBV4-2, the J gene TRBJ2-3; no definite D call. The CDR3 is 18 residues long. V lost 0 bases and J lost 0, with 16 bases in between. Germline loops: CDR1 LGHNA, CDR2 YNFKEQ. CDR3 loop: CASSQEARRSTSTDTQYF. The CDR3 DNA reads as TGTGCCAGCAGCCAAGAGGCTCGAAGGTCTACTAGCACAGATACGCAGTATTTT.

The chain carries TRBV18 and TRBJ2-3, with 7 bases fitting TRBD2. The V segment lost 6 bases and the J segment 4 bases; nucleotides outside the gene matches: 7. CDR3 size: 14 residues. Germline CDR1 and CDR2: KGHSH and LQKENI. The CDR3 DNA sequence: TGTGCCAGCTCGCCCGGGACTACGGCAGATACGCAGTATTTT. It translates to CASSPGTTADTQYF.

This clone has just a few counts. The V and J genes are TRBV11-3 and TRBJ2-4; 9 bases line up with TRBD2. The junction had 4 bases not matched to a gene; V was cut back by 4 bases and J by 6 bases. There are 14 residues in the CDR3. Germline V gene data show CDR1 as SGHNT and CDR2 as YENEEA. The CDR3 bases are TGTGCCAGCAGCTCAGGTAGCGGGAGAAACATTCAGTACTTC. It yields the protein CASSSGSGRNIQYF.

This clone was found a few times. The chain couples TRBV9 to TRBJ2-1; perhaps TRBD2 as D (6 bases). This CDR3 contains 16 residues. Germline V lookup: CDR1 SGDLS, CDR2 YYNGEE. Trimming removed 1 base at V and 5 bases at J, with 16 bases between. The CDR3 nucleotides read TGTGCCAGCAGCGTACGGTCGGGGGTCCGAGACAATGAGCAGTTCTTC. Translating it yields CASSVRSGVRDNEQFF.